These 15 T cell receptor beta chains were sequenced from one sample in a study of graft-versus-host responses after intestinal transplantation. Some clones are missing from TCRdb's copy, which holds only in-frame ones; the method was immunoSEQ multiplex PCR. The repertoire holds just under 55,000 clones, 91% seen once, with roughly 5.5% in the top ten. The specimen comprised PBMCs, sampled approximately 97 weeks after intestinal transplant. The receptors were gathered from a human patient who received an intestinal transplant, so some T cells may come from the graft donor.

The chain carries TRBV9 and TRBJ2-7; possibly TRBD2 for D (5 bases). The CDR3 runs 14 residues. The germline gives CDR1 SGDLS, CDR2 YYNGEE. V lost 2 bases and J 4 bases, leaving 13 bases between the germline ends. In DNA, the CDR3 is TGTGCCAGCAGCGTCGGCCCCGGGGAGTACGAGCAGTACTTC. Amino acids: CASSVGPGEYEQYF.

The gene calls are TRBV7-3 and TRBJ2-5, with TRBD2 matching 8 bases. CDR3 length: 16 amino acids. In germline, CDR1 is SGHTA, CDR2 FQGTGA. V trimming: 1 base; J trimming: 5 bases; junction bases outside the gene matches: 9. Here the CDR3 reads CASSLNPGLAGETQYF. CDR3 DNA sequence: TGTGCCAGCAGCTTAAACCCCGGACTAGCAGGGGAGACCCAGTACTTC.

This clone was counted between two and nine times. The J gene is TRBJ1-1, the V gene TRBV30; no clear D gene. Between the trimmed V and J ends, which lost 0 bases and 5 bases, there was a span of 10 bases. The germline gives CDR1 GTSNPN, CDR2 SVGIG (reference sequence). The CDR3 covers 13 residues. The CDR3 reads CAWSVKGRTEAFF. DNA of the CDR3: TGTGCCTGGAGTGTAAAAGGGAGGACTGAAGCTTTCTTT.

The gene calls are TRBV5-1 and TRBJ2-5, with D perhaps TRBD1 (6 bases). CDR1 SGHRS and CDR2 YFSETQ come from the germline V gene. This CDR3 contains 14 residues. Trimming pared 3 bases from V and 4 bases from J, leaving 13 bases between. The CDR3 is CASSSRTVLETQYF. As DNA, the CDR3 is TGCGCCAGCAGCTCCCGGACAGTCTTAGAGACCCAGTACTTC.

The CDR3, as DNA: TGTGCCAGTAGTCGGACAGGGGTAGTTTATGAGCAGTACTTC. Translation: CASSRTGVVYEQYF. The chain couples TRBV19 to TRBJ2-7; 9 nucleotides align to TRBD1. CDR1 and CDR2 (germline): LNHDA, SQIVND (reference sequence). This CDR3 has 14 amino acids. Trimming removed 5 bases from V and 7 bases from J; junction bases left unmatched: 9.

The V call is TRBV27, the J call TRBJ2-1, with unresolved D. This CDR3 is 11 amino acids long. Trimming took 6 bases from V and 6 from J, leaving 6 bases between them. CDR1 and CDR2 (germline): MNHEY, SMNVEV (reference sequence). In DNA form, the CDR3 reads TGTGCCAGCAGCAAGCTCAATGAGCAGTTCTTC. Translation: CASSKLNEQFF.

The DNA for the CDR3 is TGCGCCAGCAGCCCGGACAGACGCAGCACAGATACGCAGTATTTT. It yields the protein CASSPDRRSTDTQYF. The chain recombines TRBV5-1 with TRBJ2-3, with D maybe TRBD1 (6 bases). V dropped 4 bases and J dropped 0 bases, with 12 bases sitting between them. The germline V gene has CDR1 SGHRS and CDR2 YFSETQ. The CDR3 spans 15 residues.

The V and J genes are TRBV7-6 and TRBJ2-5; the D is unclear. Germline lookup yields CDR1 SGHVS and CDR2 FNYEAQ. V was trimmed by 0 bases and J by 2 bases, leaving 7 bases between them. The CDR3 spans 14 residues. The CDR3 bases are TGTGCCAGCAGCTTAGCGTACGATCAAGAGACCCAGTACTTC. The encoded protein is CASSLAYDQETQYF.

J is TRBJ1-1 and V is TRBV7-7; the D is unclear. The CDR3 contains 13 residues. Per germline, CDR1 SSHAT and CDR2 FNYEAQ (reference sequence). Trimming removed 4 bases at V and 4 bases at J, with 10 bases between. DNA for the CDR3: TGTGCCAGCAGCTCCGGTCCGGGCACTGAAGCTTTCTTT. Amino acid sequence: CASSSGPGTEAFF.

This chain uses TRBV30 with TRBJ2-5; D perhaps matches TRBD1 (6 bases). The CDR3 extends over 13 amino acids. Trimming cost V 3 bases and J 4 bases, with 12 bases left between them. Looked up from germline, CDR1 is GTSNPN and CDR2 is SVGIG (reference sequence). CDR3: CAWSRGLGETQYF. CDR3 DNA sequence: TGTGCCTGGAGCAGGGGTTTGGGAGAGACCCAGTACTTC.

This clone is labeled as large. The chain has TRBV4-2 and TRBJ2-5; D gene unclear. The CDR3 runs to 14 residues. CDR1 and CDR2 from the germline V gene are LGHNA and YNFKEQ. Trimming shortened V by 1 base and J by 1 base, and 7 bases separated the two germline ends. CDR3 residues: CASSQVVLQETQYF. CDR3 nucleotides: TGTGCCAGCAGCCAAGTTGTCCTCCAAGAGACCCAGTACTTC.

The chain has TRBV5-1 and TRBJ2-5, with D unclear. The CDR3 loop spans 14 amino acids. Germline values: CDR1 SGHRS, CDR2 YFSETQ. With 0 bases removed from V and 2 bases from J, the gap between germline ends came to 8 bases. The CDR3 spells CASSLDLGQETQYF. The CDR3 nucleotides are TGCGCCAGCAGCTTGGATCTGGGGCAAGAGACCCAGTACTTC.

The V call is TRBV5-4, the J call TRBJ2-3, with D tentatively TRBD1 or TRBD2 (5 bases each). The length of the CDR3 is 15 residues. Trimming removed 2 bases at V and 2 bases at J, with 12 bases between. Germline V lookup: CDR1 SGHNT, CDR2 YYREEE (reference sequence). CDR3 bases: TGTGCCAGCAGCTTTTCGGGGCGGTCCACAGATACGCAGTATTTT. This sequence encodes CASSFSGRSTDTQYF.

The J gene is TRBJ2-7, the V gene TRBV12-5; unclear D gene. Germline V gene data show CDR1 as LGHNT and CDR2 as FRNRAP. The CDR3 is made up of 13 amino acids. The germline V and J ends were trimmed by 8 bases and 0 bases, with 11 bases remaining between them. The DNA of the CDR3 is TGTGCTAGTCGGAATGATCTCTCCTACGAGCAGTACTTC. It encodes CASRNDLSYEQYF.

The chain combines TRBV5-5 with TRBJ2-7; D call uncertain. This CDR3 is built from 14 residues. The germline CDR1 and CDR2 sequences are SGHKS and YYEKEE (reference sequence). V was pared by 1 base and J by 0 bases, with 8 bases between. CDR3 in amino acids: CASSLIQSSYEQYF. DNA for the CDR3: TGTGCCAGCAGCTTGATACAGAGCTCCTACGAGCAGTACTTC.